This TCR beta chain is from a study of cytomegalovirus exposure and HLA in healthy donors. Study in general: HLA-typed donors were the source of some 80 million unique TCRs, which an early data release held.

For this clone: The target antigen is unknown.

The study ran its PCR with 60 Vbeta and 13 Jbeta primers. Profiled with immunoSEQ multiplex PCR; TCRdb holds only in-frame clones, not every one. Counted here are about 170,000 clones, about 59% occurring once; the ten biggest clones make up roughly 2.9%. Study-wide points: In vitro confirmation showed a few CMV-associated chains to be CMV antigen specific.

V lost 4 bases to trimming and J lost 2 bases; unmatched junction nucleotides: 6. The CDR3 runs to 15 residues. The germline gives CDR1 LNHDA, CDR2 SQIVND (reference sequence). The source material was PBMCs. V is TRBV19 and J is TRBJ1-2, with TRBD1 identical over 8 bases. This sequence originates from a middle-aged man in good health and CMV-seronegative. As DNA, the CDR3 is TGTGCCAGTAGTACTCCGCGACAGGGGAACTATGGCTACACCTTC. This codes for CASSTPRQGNYGYTF.